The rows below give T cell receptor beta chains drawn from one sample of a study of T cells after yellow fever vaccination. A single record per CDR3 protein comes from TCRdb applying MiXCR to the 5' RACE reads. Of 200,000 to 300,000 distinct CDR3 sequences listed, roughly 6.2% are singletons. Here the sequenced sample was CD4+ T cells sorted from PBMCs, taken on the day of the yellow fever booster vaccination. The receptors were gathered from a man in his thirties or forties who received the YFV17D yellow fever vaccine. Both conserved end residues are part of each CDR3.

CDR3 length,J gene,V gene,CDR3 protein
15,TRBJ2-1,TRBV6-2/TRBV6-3,CASSSPVGPKDEQFF
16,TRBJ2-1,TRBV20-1,CSARDIKQSSYNEQFF
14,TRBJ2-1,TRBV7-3,CASSPAHLFDEQFF
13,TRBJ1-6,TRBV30,CAWRGQGGSPLHF
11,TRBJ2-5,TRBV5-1,CASSFHETQYF
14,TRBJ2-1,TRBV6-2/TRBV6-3,CASTQDRGRNEQFF
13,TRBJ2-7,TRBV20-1,CSARWQGLDEQYF
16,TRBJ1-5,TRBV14,CASSPGQGLSNQPQHF
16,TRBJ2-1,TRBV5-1,CASSRGLAGENNEQFF
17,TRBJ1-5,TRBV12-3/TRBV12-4,CASSLVAQSHSNQPQHF
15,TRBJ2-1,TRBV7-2,CASSLGASGYNEQFF
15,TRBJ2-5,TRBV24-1,CATSEHRQGQETQYF
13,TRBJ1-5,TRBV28,CASSLPTYQPQHF
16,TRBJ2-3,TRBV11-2,CASSLSPAGSTDTQYF
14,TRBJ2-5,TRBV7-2,CASSFEGTGTSANF
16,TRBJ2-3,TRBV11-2,CASSRGTSEYTDTQYF
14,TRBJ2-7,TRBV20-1,CSARALLGNYEQYF
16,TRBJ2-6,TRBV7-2,CASTPGRNSGANVLTF
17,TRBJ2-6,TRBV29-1,CSVDAGTGGSGANVLTF
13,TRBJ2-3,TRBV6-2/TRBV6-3,CASSSPAGRGEYF
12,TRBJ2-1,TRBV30,CAWGGGWNEQFF
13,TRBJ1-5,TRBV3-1,CASSQDRDQPQHF
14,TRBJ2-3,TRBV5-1,CASSSGTITDTQYF
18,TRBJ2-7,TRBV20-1,CSARDPGKRLAGAYEQYF
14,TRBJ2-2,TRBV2,CASRRESNTGELFF
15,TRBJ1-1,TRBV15,CATSRARGKSTEAFF
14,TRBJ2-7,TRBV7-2,CASSSHRGNYEQYF
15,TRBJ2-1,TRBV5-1,CASSLKGSGRLEQFF
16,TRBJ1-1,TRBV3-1,CASSQGVRGGSTEAFF
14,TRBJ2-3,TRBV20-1,CSVDPRQVEDTQYF
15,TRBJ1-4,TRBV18,CASRPSEGLDEKLFF
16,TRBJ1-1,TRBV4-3,CASSQGPGTLNTEAFF
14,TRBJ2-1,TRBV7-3,CASSTQTGDNEQFF
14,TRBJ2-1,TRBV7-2,CASSEYRDPNEQFF
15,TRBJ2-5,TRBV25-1,CASSQGGGQYGTQYF
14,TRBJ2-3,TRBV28,CASRTDPTTDTQYF
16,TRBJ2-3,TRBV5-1,CASSMGGQAFTDTQYF
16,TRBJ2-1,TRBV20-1,CSANPRLVAWGNEQFF
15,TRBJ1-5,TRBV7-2,CASSGLATSNQPQHF
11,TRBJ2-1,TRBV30,CAWSPRREQFF
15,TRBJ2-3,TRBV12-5,CASGSGQALTDTQYF
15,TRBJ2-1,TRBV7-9,CASGPGQGATNEQFF
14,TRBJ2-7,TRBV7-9,CASSRLDRSYEQYF
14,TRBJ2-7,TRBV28,CASSLSPSRYEQYF
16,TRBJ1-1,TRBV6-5,CASIPLAGTETTEAFF
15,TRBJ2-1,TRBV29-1,CSVGPSRGSYNEQFF
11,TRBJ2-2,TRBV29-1,CSARNTGELFF
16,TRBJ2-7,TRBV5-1,CASSLDRRGSSYEQYF
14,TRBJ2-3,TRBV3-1,CASSRGTVTNTQYF
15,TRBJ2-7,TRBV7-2,CASSPRTGDSYEQYF
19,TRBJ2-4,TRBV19,CASSTRSRLAGGPSNIQYF